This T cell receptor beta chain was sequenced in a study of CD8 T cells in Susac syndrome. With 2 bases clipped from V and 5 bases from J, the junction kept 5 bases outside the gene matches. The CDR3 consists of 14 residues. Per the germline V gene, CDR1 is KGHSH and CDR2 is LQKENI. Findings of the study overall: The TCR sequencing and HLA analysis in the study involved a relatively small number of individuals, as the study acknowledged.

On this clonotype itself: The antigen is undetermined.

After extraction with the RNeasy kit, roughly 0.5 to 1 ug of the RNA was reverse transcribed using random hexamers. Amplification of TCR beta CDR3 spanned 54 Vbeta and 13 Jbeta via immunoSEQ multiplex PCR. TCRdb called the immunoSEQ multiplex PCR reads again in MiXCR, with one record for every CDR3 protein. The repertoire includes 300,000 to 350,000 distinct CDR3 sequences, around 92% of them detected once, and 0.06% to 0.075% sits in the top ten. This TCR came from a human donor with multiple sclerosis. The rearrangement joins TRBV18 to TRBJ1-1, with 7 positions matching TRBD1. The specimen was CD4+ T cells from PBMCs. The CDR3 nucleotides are TGTGCCAGCTCACCAGACAGGGAGGGGACTGAAGCTTTCTTT. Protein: CASSPDREGTEAFF. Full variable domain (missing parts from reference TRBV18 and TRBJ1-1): NAGVMQNPRHLVRRRGQEARLRCSPMKGHSHVYWYRQLPEEGLKFMVYLQKENIIDESGMPKERFSAEFPKEGPSILRIQQVVRGDSAAYFCASSPDREGTEAFFGQGTRLTVV.